The present entry profiles one T cell receptor (beta chain) with its context. What antigen it recognizes has not been identified. No base qualities exist here, and no much larger clone lies one base off it. These data belong to a study of blood T cell repertoires in COVID-19 (TCRdb year 2020). Study-level background: Samples covering the acute and convalescent phases of COVID-19 were provided by collaborators in the United States, Italy and Spain. The prospective study material was composed of cDNA or gDNA derived from T cells, B-cell-depleted T cells, or PBMCs. Deeply sampled blood TCRbeta repertoires from subjects exposed to, actively infected with, or recovered from COVID-19 were included in the dataset. The repertoires were released in a freely available public database intended as a resource for research on the immune response to SARS-CoV-2. The samples were drawn from two sources: the first 160 participants of the ongoing ImmuneRACE study, and some 1,300 subjects contributed by 6 global collaborators. The sample metadata nearly always contained a de-identified subject ID, COVID-19 status, age in years and sex. HLA class I and class II types, where available, came from metadata supplied by the sample provider rather than from assay-based typing. General study outcomes and caveats: The amount of clinical and demographic metadata varied by source and participant and was provided uncurated.

The CDR1 and CDR2 encoded by the germline V gene (reference sequence) are LNHDA and SQIVND. Trimming at the junction amounts to 8 bases on V and 3 bases on J, and the germline ends lie 20 bases apart. The CDR3 contains 15 residues, cysteine and phenylalanine counted. Left in the record is the CDR3 DNA by itself, 45 bases read in frame from the first base. The immunoSEQ Assay, a bias-controlled multiplex PCR, was used to amplify TCRbeta CDR3 regions from genomic DNA. In the authors' own workflow: The number of nucleated cells in each sample was estimated from the amplification of reference gene primers within the assay. To quantify the absolute abundance of each unique TCRbeta CDR3 rearrangement, sequence reads were collapsed and filtered. Productive Simpson clonality was computed per sample as the square root of Simpson's diversity index over productive rearrangements. TCRdb obtained this table from immuneACCESS and retained in-frame rearrangements with V and J assigned. These tables miss some clones; where compared with another copy, unresolved V genes account for less than half of the shortfall, and the remainder is unexplained. D and trimming were read from the DNA, whereas the V and J calls and clone size are those reported in that table. Recorded for this sample are some 200,000 clones; roughly 84% of them occurred a single time. The ten largest clonotypes hold about 9.1% of the sample.

The collaborating institutions used their own protocols to collect whole blood in K2EDTA tubes. Collaborator samples were shipped for TCRbeta analysis as frozen whole blood, isolated PBMCs, or DNA extracted from either sample type. The specimen sequenced was peripheral blood. The chain was built from TRBV19 and TRBJ2-7, with a tentative D gene TRBD1 over 6 matching bases. The source of this sequence is a woman of 80 years or more with acute or convalescent COVID-19. The encoded CDR3 is CASRPTGTTRYEQYF. In nucleotides, the sequence is TGTGCCAGTCGGCCCACAGGGACCACCCGCTACGAGCAGTACTTC.